Detailed here is one TCR beta chain. The antigen is not known. The germline CDR1 and CDR2 sequences are DFQATT and SNEGSKA (reference sequence). The germline V and J ends were trimmed by 6 bases and 8 bases, with 19 bases remaining between them. This CDR3 has 13 amino acids. This specimen belongs to a study of liver allograft versus peripheral blood T cells. Across the study: Comparative analysis was performed on T cell receptor repertoires from transplanted livers and from recipients' peripheral blood. General study points: Reports indicated that T cell receptor repertoires inside liver allografts differed from those in peripheral blood.

TCRdb re-called the reads through MiXCR, storing one row per CDR3 protein. In the table there are thousands of distinct CDR3 sequences, 16% of which are singletons. The sequence came from a human patient who had a liver transplant. The graft donor may have contributed some T cells. This rearrangement joins TRBV20-1 to TRBJ1-2; no definite D call. The CDR3: CSAAVGRVEGYTF. CDR3 coding DNA: TGCAGTGCGGCGGTGGGGAGGGTCGAAGGCTACACCTTC.